The following is a T cell receptor (beta chain) sequence with its context. Germline CDR1 is SGHTA and CDR2 is FQGNSA. The CDR3 consists of 16 residues. The ends were cut back, 3 bases at V and 2 bases at J, with 15 bases in the middle. The protocol was immunoSEQ multiplex PCR, while the TCRdb copy is restricted to in-frame clones and leaves out a portion. The sample yields tens of thousands of clones, 80% to 90% seen once. This sample stems from a study of blood T cell repertoires in COVID-19. For the study at large: Samples taken during acute and convalescent COVID-19 were collected in the United States, Italy and Spain.

The chain recombines TRBV7-2 with TRBJ2-3; D possibly corresponds to TRBD2 (6 bases). The sequence derives from a woman aged 55-69 years with COVID-19, enrolled during active disease. The sequencing sample was made of peripheral blood. The CDR3 region is CASSFVPGLFTDTQYF. In DNA, the CDR3 is TGTGCCAGCAGCTTTGTCCCGGGACTCTTCACAGATACGCAGTATTTT.